The 8 T cell receptor beta chains presented below share a single source sample, sequenced in a study of blood T cell dynamics during melanoma immunotherapy. Time point meaning: pre-treatment baseline. The protocol was immunoSEQ multiplex PCR, while the TCRdb copy is restricted to in-frame clones and leaves out a portion. The sample lists about 14,000 clones; 92% were seen once. Sequencing was performed on effector memory CD8+ T cells from blood, taken from a patient treated with checkpoint blockade. These receptors were taken from a human donor with melanoma.

DNA for the CDR3: TGTGCCAGCACCCCCGGGAGCTCGGATACGCAGTATTTT. Its protein product is CASTPGSSDTQYF. This chain joins TRBV25-1 and TRBJ2-3; D may be TRBD2 (6 bases). Germline assignment: CDR1 MGHDK and CDR2 SYGVNS. The CDR3 spans 13 residues. V shed 7 bases and J shed 6 bases, with 14 bases lying between them.

The CDR3 sequence: CASSAGINHEQFF. As DNA, the CDR3 is TGTGCCAGCAGTGCGGGGATTAACCATGAGCAGTTCTTC. The chain combines TRBV28 with TRBJ2-1, with D perhaps matching TRBD2 (6 bases). Trimming cost V 5 bases and J 8 bases, with 13 bases left between them. Germline loops: CDR1 MDHEN, CDR2 SYDVKM. There are 13 residues in the CDR3.

This clone was detected once. A read error may produce the germline difference seen at one junction end. The same CDR3 arises from other DNA sequences in this sample as well. The chain is built from TRBV27 and TRBJ2-7; 9 nucleotides line up with TRBD1. The length of the CDR3 is 14 residues. Per the germline V gene, CDR1 is MNHEY and CDR2 is SMNVEV (reference sequence). As DNA, the CDR3 is TGTGCCAGCAGTTTGGGACAGGGTTACGACGAGCAGTATTTC. It specifies CASSLGQGYDEQYF.

The V and J genes are TRBV10-2 and TRBJ1-2, with D unresolved. The germline V and J ends were trimmed by 5 bases and 6 bases, with 13 bases remaining between them. There are 13 residues in the CDR3. CDR1 is WSHSY, CDR2 SAAADI, per germline. The CDR3 DNA reads as TGCGCCAGCAGTCCATGGGGAAACGATGGCTACACCTTC. This sequence encodes CASSPWGNDGYTF.

This sequence joins TRBV4-2 and TRBJ2-1; perhaps TRBD1 as D (7 bases). CDR3 length equals 18 residues. In germline, CDR1 is LGHNA, CDR2 YNFKEQ. With 1 base removed from V and 3 bases from J, the gap between germline ends came to 19 bases. The CDR3 protein is CASSQAPEGARVYNEQFF. CDR3 bases: TGTGCCAGCAGCCAAGCACCGGAGGGGGCGCGGGTCTACAATGAGCAGTTCTTC.

The gene calls are TRBV23-1 and TRBJ1-3; 7 positions match TRBD1. TRBV23-1 is an ORF; its function is uncertain. Trimming took 8 bases from V and 2 from J; bases not matched to a gene: 6. The CDR3 totals 14 residues. The CDR3 region is CASSPTGPGNTIYF. The CDR3 DNA sequence: TGCGCCAGCTCCCCGACAGGGCCTGGAAACACCATATATTTT.

The chain uses TRBV27 and TRBJ2-7; D remains unclear. Germline CDR1 and CDR2: MNHEY and SMNVEV (reference sequence). This CDR3 comprises 13 residues. V was trimmed by 6 bases and J by 3 bases, leaving 12 bases between them. The chain's CDR3 is CASSLAHYYEQYF. For the CDR3, the DNA is TGTGCCAGCAGCCTCGCACACTACTACGAGCAGTACTTC.

The chain carries TRBV7-9 and TRBJ2-7; no firm D call. Germline loops: CDR1 SEHNR, CDR2 FQNEAQ (reference sequence). This CDR3 comprises 13 residues. V was cut by 1 base and J by 3 bases, with 7 bases left in between. The CDR3 nucleotides are TGTGCCAGCAGCTTAGAACACTTCTACGAGCAGTACTTC. This sequence encodes CASSLEHFYEQYF.